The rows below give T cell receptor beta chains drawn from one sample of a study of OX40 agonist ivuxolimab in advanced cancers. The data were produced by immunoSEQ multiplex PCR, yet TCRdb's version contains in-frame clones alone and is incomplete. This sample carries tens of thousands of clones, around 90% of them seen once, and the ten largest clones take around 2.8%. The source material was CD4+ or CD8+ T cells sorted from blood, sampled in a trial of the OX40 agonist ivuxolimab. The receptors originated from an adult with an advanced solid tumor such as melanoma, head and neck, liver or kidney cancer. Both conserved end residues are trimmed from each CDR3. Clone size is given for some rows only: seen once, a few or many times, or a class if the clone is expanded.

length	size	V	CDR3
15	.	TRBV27	ASSSLSLDRGAYEQY
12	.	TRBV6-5	ASSGTLSGNTIY
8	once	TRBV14	ASSSYGQY
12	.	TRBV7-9	ASTLQALNTEAF
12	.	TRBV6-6	ASGGAGSTDTQY
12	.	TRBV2	ASSLSGTSEGYT
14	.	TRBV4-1	ASSQWPQRERGEQY
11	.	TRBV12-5	ASGLVGGKTQY
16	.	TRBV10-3	AISESSGQGKAGETQY
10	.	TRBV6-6	ASSYSYYEQY
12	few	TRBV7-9	ASSLTTGNTEAF
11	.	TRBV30	AWTPKPRGTQY
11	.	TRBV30	AWTGGKNSPLH
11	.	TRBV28	ASSLNRGTEAF
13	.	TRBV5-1	ASSFASGGSYEQY
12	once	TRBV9	ASSGRGGFAGYT
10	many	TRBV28	ASSPRTDTQY
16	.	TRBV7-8	ASSLAARAGVTNTEAF
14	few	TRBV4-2	ASSQDRSGARETQY
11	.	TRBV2	ASSYRGPGEQY
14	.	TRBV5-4	ASSLEGALSGNTIY
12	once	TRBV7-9	ASSLADPSYEQY
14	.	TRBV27	ASTFGPIPYNSPLH
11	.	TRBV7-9	ASSLNSPYGYT
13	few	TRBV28	ASSFSLAGRYEQY
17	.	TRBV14	ASSQEGDRGPLINTEAF
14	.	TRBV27	ASSKRQVVSYNEQF
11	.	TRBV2	ASSEQQHNEQF
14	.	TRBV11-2	ASSSIVRQGPRGQY
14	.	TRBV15	ATSSKLAGVGNEQF
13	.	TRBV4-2	ASSSAGGPTPEAF
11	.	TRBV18	ASSQAINTEAF
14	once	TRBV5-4	ASSRTSGGATDEQF
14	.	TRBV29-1	SVGVLQGSMNTEAF
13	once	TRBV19	ASSPGQGAASPLH
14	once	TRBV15	ATSPRDRGPYNEQF